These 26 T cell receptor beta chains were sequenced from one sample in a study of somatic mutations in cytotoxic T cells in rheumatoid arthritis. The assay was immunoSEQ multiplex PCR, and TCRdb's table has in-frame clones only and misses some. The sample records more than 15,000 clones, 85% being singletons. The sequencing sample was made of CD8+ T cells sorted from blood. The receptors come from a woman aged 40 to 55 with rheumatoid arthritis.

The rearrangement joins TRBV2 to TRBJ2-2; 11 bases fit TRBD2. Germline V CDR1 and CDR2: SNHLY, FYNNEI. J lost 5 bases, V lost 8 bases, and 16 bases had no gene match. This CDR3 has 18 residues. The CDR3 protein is CASEGLSGREGWTGELFF. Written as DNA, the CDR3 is TGTGCCAGCGAGGGCCTTAGCGGGAGGGAAGGTTGGACCGGGGAGCTGTTTTTT.

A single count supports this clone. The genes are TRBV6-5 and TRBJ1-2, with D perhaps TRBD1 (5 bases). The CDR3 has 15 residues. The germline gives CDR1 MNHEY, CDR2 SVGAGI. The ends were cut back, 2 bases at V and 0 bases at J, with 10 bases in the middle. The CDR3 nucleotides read TGTGCCAGCAGTTACGGGGGGGGAGCTAACTATGGCTACACCTTC. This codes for CASSYGGGANYGYTF.

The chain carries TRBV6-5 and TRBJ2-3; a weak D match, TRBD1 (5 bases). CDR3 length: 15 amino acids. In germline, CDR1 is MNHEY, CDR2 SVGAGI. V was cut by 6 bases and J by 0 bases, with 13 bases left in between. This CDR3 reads CASRTGILSTDTQYF. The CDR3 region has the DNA TGTGCCAGCAGAACAGGCATACTAAGCACAGATACGCAGTATTTT.

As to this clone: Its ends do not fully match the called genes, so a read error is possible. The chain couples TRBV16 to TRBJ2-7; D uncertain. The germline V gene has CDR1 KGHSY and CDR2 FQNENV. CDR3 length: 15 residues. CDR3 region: CASSQNLGTSHEQYF. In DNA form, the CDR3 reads TGTGCCAGCAGCCAAAACCTGGGCACCTCCCACGAGCAGTACTTC.

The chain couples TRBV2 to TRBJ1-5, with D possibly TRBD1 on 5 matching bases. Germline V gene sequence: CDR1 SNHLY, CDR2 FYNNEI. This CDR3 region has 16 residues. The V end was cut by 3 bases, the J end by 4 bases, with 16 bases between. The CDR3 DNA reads TGTGCCAGCAGTGAGGGGGGGAATTTTGGAAATCAGCCCCAGCATTTT. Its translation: CASSEGGNFGNQPQHF.

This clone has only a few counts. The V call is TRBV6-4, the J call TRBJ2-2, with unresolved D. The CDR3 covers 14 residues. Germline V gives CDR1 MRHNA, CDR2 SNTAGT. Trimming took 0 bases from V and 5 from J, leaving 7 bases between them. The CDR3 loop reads CASSDSPETGELFF. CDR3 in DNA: TGTGCCAGCAGTGACTCTCCGGAGACCGGGGAGCTGTTTTTT.

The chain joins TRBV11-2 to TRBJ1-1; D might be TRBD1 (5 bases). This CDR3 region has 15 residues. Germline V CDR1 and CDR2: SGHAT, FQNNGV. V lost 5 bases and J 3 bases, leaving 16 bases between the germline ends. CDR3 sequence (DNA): TGTGCCAGCAGCGAGCGGGGCCGGTCGGACACTGAAGCTTTCTTT. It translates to CASSERGRSDTEAFF.

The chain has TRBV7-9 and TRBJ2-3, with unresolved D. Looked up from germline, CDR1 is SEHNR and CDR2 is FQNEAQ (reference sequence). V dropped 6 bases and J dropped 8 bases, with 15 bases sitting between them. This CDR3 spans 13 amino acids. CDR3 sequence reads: CASRPPIVFTQYF. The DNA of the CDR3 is TGTGCCAGCAGGCCCCCCATAGTATTTACGCAGTATTTT.

The chain's CDR3 is CASSLTPDEQYF. The CDR3 nucleotides read TGTGCCAGCAGCTTAACCCCGGACGAGCAGTACTTC. J is TRBJ2-7 and V is TRBV7-9; the D is unclear. Germline CDR1 SEHNR, CDR2 FQNEAQ (reference sequence). CDR3 length equals 12 residues. Trimming removed 2 bases from V and 5 bases from J, with 7 bases in between.

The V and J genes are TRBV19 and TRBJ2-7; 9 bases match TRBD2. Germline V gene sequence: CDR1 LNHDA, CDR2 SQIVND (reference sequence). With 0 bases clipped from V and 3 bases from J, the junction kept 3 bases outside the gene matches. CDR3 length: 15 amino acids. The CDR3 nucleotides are TGTGCCAGTAGTATAGAGGATAGCGGGGGCTACGAGCAGTACTTC. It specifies CASSIEDSGGYEQYF.

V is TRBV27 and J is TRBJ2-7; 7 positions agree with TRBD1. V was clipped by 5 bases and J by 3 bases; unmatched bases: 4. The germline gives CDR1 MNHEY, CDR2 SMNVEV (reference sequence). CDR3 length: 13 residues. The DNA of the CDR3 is TGTGCCAGCAGTCCAGGGACAGTCTACGAGCAGTACTTC. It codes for CASSPGTVYEQYF.

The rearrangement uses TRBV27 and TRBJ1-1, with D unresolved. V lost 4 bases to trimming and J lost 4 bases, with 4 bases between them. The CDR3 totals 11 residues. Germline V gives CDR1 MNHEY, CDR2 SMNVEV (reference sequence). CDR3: CASSSGTEAFF. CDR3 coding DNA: TGTGCCAGCAGTTCGGGCACTGAAGCTTTCTTT.

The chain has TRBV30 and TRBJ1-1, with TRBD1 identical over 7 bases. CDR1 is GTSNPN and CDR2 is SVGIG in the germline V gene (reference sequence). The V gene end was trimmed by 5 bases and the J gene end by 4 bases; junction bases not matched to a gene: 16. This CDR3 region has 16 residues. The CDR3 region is CAWEPLTGLDGTEAFF. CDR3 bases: TGTGCCTGGGAGCCCTTGACAGGGTTAGATGGCACTGAAGCTTTCTTT.

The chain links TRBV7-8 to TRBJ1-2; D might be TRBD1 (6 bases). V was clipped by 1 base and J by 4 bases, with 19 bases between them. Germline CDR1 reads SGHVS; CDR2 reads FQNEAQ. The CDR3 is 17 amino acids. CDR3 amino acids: CASSLGGGWGLVYGYTF. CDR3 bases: TGTGCCAGCAGCTTAGGCGGGGGGTGGGGGCTTGTCTATGGCTACACCTTC.

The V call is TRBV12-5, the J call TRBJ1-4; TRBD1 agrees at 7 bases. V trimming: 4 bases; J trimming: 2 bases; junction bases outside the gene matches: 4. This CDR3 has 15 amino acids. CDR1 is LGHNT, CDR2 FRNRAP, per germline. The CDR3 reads CASGWMTGTNEKLFF. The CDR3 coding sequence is TGTGCTAGTGGTTGGATGACAGGGACTAATGAAAAACTGTTTTTT.

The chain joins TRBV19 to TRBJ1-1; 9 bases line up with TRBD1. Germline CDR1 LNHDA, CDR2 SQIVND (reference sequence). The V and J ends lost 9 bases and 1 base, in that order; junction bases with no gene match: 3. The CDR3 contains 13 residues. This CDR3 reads CASRTGANTEAFF. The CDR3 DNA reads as TGTGCCAGCCGGACAGGGGCGAACACTGAAGCTTTCTTT. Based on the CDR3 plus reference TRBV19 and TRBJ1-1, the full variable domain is DGGITQSPKYLFRKEGQNVTLSCEQNLNHDAMYWYRQDPGQGLRLIYYSQIVNDFQKGDIAEGYSVSREKKESFPLTVTSAQKNPTAFYLCASRTGANTEAFFGQGTRLTVV.

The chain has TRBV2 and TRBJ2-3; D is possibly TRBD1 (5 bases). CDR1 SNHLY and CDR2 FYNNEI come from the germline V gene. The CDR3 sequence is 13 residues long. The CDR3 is CANSRTPTDTQYF. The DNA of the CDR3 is TGTGCAAACTCCCGGACACCAACAGATACGCAGTATTTT.

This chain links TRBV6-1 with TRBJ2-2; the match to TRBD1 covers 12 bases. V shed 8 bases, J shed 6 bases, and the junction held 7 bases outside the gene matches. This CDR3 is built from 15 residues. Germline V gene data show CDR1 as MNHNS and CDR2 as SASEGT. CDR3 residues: CASSEGQGASGELFF. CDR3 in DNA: TGTGCCAGCTCCGAGGGACAGGGGGCGTCCGGGGAGCTGTTTTTT.

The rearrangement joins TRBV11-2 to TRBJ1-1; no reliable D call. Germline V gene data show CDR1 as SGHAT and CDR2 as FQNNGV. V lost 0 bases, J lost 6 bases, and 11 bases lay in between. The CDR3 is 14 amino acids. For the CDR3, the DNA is TGTGCCAGCAGCTTAGACCCCGTGCGGCCTGAAGCTTTCTTT. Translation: CASSLDPVRPEAFF.

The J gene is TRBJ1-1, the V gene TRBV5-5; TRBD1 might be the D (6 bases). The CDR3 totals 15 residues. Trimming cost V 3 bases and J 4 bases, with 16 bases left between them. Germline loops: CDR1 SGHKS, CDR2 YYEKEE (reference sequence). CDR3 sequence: CASSSTGYVGTEAFF. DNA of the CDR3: TGTGCCAGCAGCTCTACAGGGTATGTGGGCACTGAAGCTTTCTTT.

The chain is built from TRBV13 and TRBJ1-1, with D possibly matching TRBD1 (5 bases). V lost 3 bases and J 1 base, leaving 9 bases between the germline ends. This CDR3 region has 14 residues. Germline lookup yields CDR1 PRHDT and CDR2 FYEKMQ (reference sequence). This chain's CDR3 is CASSLGGQNTEAFF. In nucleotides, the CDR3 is TGTGCCAGCAGCTTGGGAGGACAGAACACTGAAGCTTTCTTT. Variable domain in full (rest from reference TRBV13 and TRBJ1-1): AAGVIQSPRHLIKEKRETATLKCYPIPRHDTVYWYQQGPGQDPQFLISFYEKMQSDKGSIPDRFSAQQFSDYHSELNMSSLELGDSALYFCASSLGGQNTEAFFGQGTRLTVV.

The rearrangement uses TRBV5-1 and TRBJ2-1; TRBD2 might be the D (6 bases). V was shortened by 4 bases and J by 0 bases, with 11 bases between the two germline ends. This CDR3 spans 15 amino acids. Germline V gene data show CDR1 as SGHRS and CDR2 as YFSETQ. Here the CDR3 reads CASSPEGSSYNEQFF. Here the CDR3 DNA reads TGCGCCAGCAGCCCGGAGGGAAGCTCCTACAATGAGCAGTTCTTC.

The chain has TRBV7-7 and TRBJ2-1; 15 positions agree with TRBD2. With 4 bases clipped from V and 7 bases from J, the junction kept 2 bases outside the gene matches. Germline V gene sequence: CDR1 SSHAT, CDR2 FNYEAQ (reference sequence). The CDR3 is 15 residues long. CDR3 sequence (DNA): TGTGCCAGCAGCTGGACTAGCGGGGGGGGGAATGAGCAGTTCTTC. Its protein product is CASSWTSGGGNEQFF.

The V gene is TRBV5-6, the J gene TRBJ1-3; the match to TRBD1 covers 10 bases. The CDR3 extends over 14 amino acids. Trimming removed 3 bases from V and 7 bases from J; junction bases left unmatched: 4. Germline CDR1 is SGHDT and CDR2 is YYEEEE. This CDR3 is CASSYGTGVNTIYF. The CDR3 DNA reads TGTGCCAGCAGCTACGGGACAGGGGTTAACACCATATATTTT.

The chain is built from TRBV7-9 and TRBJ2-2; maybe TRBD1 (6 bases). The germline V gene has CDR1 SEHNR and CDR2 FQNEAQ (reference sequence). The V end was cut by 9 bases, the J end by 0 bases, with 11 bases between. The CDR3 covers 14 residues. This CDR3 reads CARQGRPNTGELFF. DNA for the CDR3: TGTGCCAGACAGGGACGGCCGAACACCGGGGAGCTGTTTTTT. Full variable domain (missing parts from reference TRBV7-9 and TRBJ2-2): DTGVSQNPRHKITKRGQNVTFRCDPISEHNRLYWYRQTLGQGPEFLTYFQNEAQLEKSRLLSDRFSAERPKGSFSTLEIQRTEQGDSAMYLCARQGRPNTGELFFGEGSRLTVL.

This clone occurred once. The CDR3 sequence: CASSEQIQETQYF. The CDR3 nucleotides read TGTGCCAGCAGCGAACAGATTCAAGAGACCCAGTACTTC. The chain has TRBV6-5 and TRBJ2-5, with no clear D. The CDR3 is 13 amino acids. Trimming shortened V by 6 bases and J by 2 bases, and 10 bases separated the two germline ends. Germline loops: CDR1 MNHEY, CDR2 SVGAGI.